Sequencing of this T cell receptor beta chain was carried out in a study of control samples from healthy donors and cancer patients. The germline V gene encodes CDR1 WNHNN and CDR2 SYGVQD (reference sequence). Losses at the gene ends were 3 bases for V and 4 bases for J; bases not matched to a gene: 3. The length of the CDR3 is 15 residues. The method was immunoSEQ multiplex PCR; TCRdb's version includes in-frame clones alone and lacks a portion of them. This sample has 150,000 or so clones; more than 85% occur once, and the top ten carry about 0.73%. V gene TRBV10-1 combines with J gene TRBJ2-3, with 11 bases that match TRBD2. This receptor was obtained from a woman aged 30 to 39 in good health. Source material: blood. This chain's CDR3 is CASSDSGRAADTQYF. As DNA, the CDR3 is TGCGCCAGCAGTGATAGCGGGAGGGCTGCAGATACGCAGTATTTT.